The rows below give T cell receptor beta chains drawn from one sample of a study of vaccination effects on CD4 cells after COVID-19. Data came from immunoSEQ multiplex PCR; TCRdb stores just in-frame clones and leaves some out. Of 25,000 to 35,000 clones listed, around 70% are singletons. Their target antigens are unknown. The specimen was CD4+ T cells from PBMCs cultured with SARS-CoV-2 spike peptides, collected before COVID-19 vaccination. The receptors come from a human donor who received a COVID-19 vaccine. Each CDR3 is given with its conserved first and last residue. A D gene is named only where the DNA matches it firmly. A row's size may be missing; if present it is once, few, many or a size class.

TRBJ2-7,TRBD2,few,TRBV7-9,TGTGCCAGCAGCTTAGGAGCGGGGACTAGCGGGAGTTACGAGCAGTACTTC,CASSLGAGTSGSYEQYF
TRBJ2-1,TRBD2,-,TRBV29-1,TGCAGCGTACCTAGCGGGAGGGTCTACAATGAGCAGTTCTTC,CSVPSGRVYNEQFF
TRBJ1-3,-,-,TRBV6-6,TGTGCCAGCAGACGCGACGGAATCTCTGGAAACACCATATATTTT,CASRRDGISGNTIYF
TRBJ2-3,-,-,TRBV13,TGTGCCAGCAGCCCAGGGTACGGGGCGGGGTCAGATACGCAGTATTTT,CASSPGYGAGSDTQYF
TRBJ1-2,-,-,TRBV29-1,TGCAGCGTTGGAGGGACTTGGGGGTCTAACTATGGCTACACCTTC,CSVGGTWGSNYGYTF
TRBJ2-2,TRBD2,-,TRBV7-8,TGTGCCAGCAGTTCCCGCGGGGGTAGCGGGGACACCGGGGAGCTGTTTTTT,CASSSRGGSGDTGELFF
TRBJ1-1,-,-,TRBV6-7,TGTGCCAGCAGTTATCTGGGGGAGAACACTGAAGCTTTCTTT,CASSYLGENTEAFF
TRBJ1-5,-,-,TRBV6-2/TRBV6-3,TGTGCCAGCAGTTACGGGGGGGCCGGCAATCAGCCCCAGCATTTT,CASSYGGAGNQPQHF
TRBJ2-1,-,few,TRBV10-1,TGCGCCAGCAGTGGGAGACTAAGCGGTCTACGCGATGAGCAGTTCTTC,CASSGRLSGLRDEQFF
TRBJ1-2,-,-,TRBV6-2/TRBV6-3,TGTGCCAGCAGTTACCGTGGCCTAGGGGACTATGGCTACACCTTC,CASSYRGLGDYGYTF
TRBJ2-5,TRBD1,once,TRBV24-1,TGTGCCACCAGGGGACAGGGAGGTCAAGAGACCCAGTACTTC,CATRGQGGQETQYF
TRBJ1-4,TRBD1,-,TRBV5-1,TGCGCCAGCAGCCCGGGGACAGCTAATGAAAAACTGTTTTTT,CASSPGTANEKLFF
TRBJ1-5,-,few,TRBV4-1,TGCGCCAGCAGCCGCGGACAGTTTAGCAATCAGCCCCAGCATTTT,CASSRGQFSNQPQHF
TRBJ1-3,TRBD1,-,TRBV4-2,TGTGCCAGCAGCCCCTCCCCCGGGACAGGCTCTGGAAACACCATATATTTT,CASSPSPGTGSGNTIYF
TRBJ2-2,-,-,TRBV11-2,TGTGCCAGCAGCAGGATGAGGGGGGGAGCCGGGGAGCTGTTTTTT,CASSRMRGGAGELFF
TRBJ1-1,-,few,TRBV11-2,TGTGCCAGCAGCTTAAATGGGGTGGATAACACTGAAGCTTTCTTT,CASSLNGVDNTEAFF
TRBJ2-1,TRBD2,few,TRBV19,TGTGCCAGTAGCCTAGCGGGAGGGGATGAGCAGTTCTTC,CASSLAGGDEQFF
TRBJ2-2,-,-,TRBV11-3,TGTGCCAGCAGCTCCCATTCGGACACCGGGGAGCTGTTTTTT,CASSSHSDTGELFF
TRBJ1-1,-,-,TRBV29-1,TGCAGCGTTGCTTTGCAGTTGAACACTGAAGCTTTCTTT,CSVALQLNTEAFF
TRBJ2-2,TRBD1,-,TRBV5-1,TGCGCCAGCAGCTTCAGGGGGCTGGACACCGGGGAGCTGTTTTTT,CASSFRGLDTGELFF
TRBJ2-5,TRBD1,-,TRBV5-1,TGCGCCAGCAGCCAAGGACAGGGACTAGAGACCCAGTACTTC,CASSQGQGLETQYF
TRBJ1-4,-,-,TRBV6-5,TGTGCCAGCAGTTACCGGAGGGCGGGCGGTGAAAAACTGTTTTTT,CASSYRRAGGEKLFF
TRBJ2-2,-,-,TRBV6-5,TGTGCCAGCGGCAGGGGCACCGGGGAGCTGTTTTTT,CASGRGTGELFF
TRBJ2-7,TRBD1,few,TRBV4-1,TGCGCCAGCAGCCACCCACAGGGGAAGCAGTACTTC,CASSHPQGKQYF
TRBJ1-1,-,-,TRBV6-5,TGTGCCAGCAGTTACTCTCCAGGCATGAACACTGAAGCTTTCTTT,CASSYSPGMNTEAFF
TRBJ2-1,TRBD2,-,TRBV29-1,TGCAGCGTTGTAGCGGGGGCCCCCTACAATGAGCAGTTCTTC,CSVVAGAPYNEQFF
TRBJ2-3,TRBD2,once,TRBV5-1,TGCGCCAGCAGCCTGGGTGCAAAACTAGCGGGAGGGGCAGATACGCAGTATTTT,CASSLGAKLAGGADTQYF
TRBJ2-7,TRBD1,-,TRBV5-4,TGTGCCAGCAGCTATAAGACAGGGTTACTATCCTACGAGCAGTACTTC,CASSYKTGLLSYEQYF
TRBJ1-1,TRBD1,once,TRBV5-1,TGCGCCAGCAGCTCCACAGGGGGAGCTTTCTTT,CASSSTGGAFF
TRBJ2-3,-,-,TRBV5-5,TGTGCCAGCAGCTTGAACAGACGCACAGATACGCAGTATTTT,CASSLNRRTDTQYF
TRBJ2-1,-,-,TRBV14,TGTGCCAGCAGCCCGCTGGGGGCCGGGTCCTACAATGAGCAGTTCTTC,CASSPLGAGSYNEQFF
TRBJ1-2,-,-,TRBV14,TGTGCCAGCAGCCATGGGCGCGTTGGCTACACCTTC,CASSHGRVGYTF
TRBJ2-5,-,-,TRBV6-5,TGTGCCAGCAACACGCCTCTCGCGCCCCAAGAGACCCAGTACTTC,CASNTPLAPQETQYF
TRBJ2-1,TRBD2,-,TRBV20-1,TGCAGTGCTAGTACGAGCGGGACGGTTGGGAATGAGCAGTTCTTC,CSASTSGTVGNEQFF
TRBJ1-5,TRBD1,-,TRBV19,TGTGCCAGTAGACCGGACAGGGTCAGCAATCAGCCCCAGCATTTT,CASRPDRVSNQPQHF
TRBJ1-2,-,-,TRBV18,TGTGCCAGCTCACCGCGGTGGGGGGCAGGGTATGGCTACACCTTC,CASSPRWGAGYGYTF
TRBJ2-7,TRBD2,-,TRBV4-2,TGTGCCAGCAGCCAAGATATCGGGGGGGTAGCCTCCTACGAGCAGTACTTC,CASSQDIGGVASYEQYF
TRBJ2-2,-,-,TRBV6-5,TGTGCCAGCAGTCATAGAGACACCGGGGAGCTGTTTTTT,CASSHRDTGELFF
TRBJ1-5,TRBD1,few,TRBV2,TGTGCCAGCGAAGGGACAGGAGATCAGCCCCAGCATTTT,CASEGTGDQPQHF
TRBJ1-1,-,-,TRBV12-3/TRBV12-4,TGTGCCAGCAGTTTTGTAGGCAGGGGAGAAGCTTTCTTT,CASSFVGRGEAFF
TRBJ2-5,TRBD2,-,TRBV2,TGTGCCAGAAGTGGGATAGGACTAGCGGTACAAGAGACCCAGTACTTC,CARSGIGLAVQETQYF
TRBJ1-2,-,-,TRBV7-2,TGTGCCAGCAGCTTAGGGGTTTCGACAGGCGGTGGCTACACCTTC,CASSLGVSTGGGYTF
TRBJ1-5,-,-,TRBV6-2/TRBV6-3,TGTGCCAGCAGTTACGTCGGGGATCAGCCCCAGCATTTT,CASSYVGDQPQHF
TRBJ2-5,TRBD2,-,TRBV5-1,TGCGCCAGCAGCGACACTAGCGCCGTCCGGGAGACCCAGTACTTC,CASSDTSAVRETQYF
TRBJ1-3,TRBD1,-,TRBV6-5,TGTGCCAGCAGTTACAGGACAGGGAACGGAAACACCATATATTTT,CASSYRTGNGNTIYF
TRBJ1-1,TRBD1,-,TRBV7-2,TGTGCCAGCAGAAGGGGACAGGCCAACACTGAAGCTTTCTTT,CASRRGQANTEAFF
TRBJ2-1,-,-,TRBV6-5,TGTGCCAGCCAGAATTTTCAGGGGATACACAATGAGCAGTTCTTC,CASQNFQGIHNEQFF
TRBJ1-2,-,medium-sized,TRBV27,TGTGCCAGCAGCCCCCGAGGGGGAGGGGGAGCTAACTATGGCTACACCTTC,CASSPRGGGGANYGYTF
TRBJ2-7,TRBD1,-,TRBV19,TGTGCCAGTAGCAATACAGGGGGAATTTTTTACGAGCAGTACTTC,CASSNTGGIFYEQYF
TRBJ2-7,-,-,TRBV7-2,TGTGCCAGCAGCTCCGCCCTCTCCTACGAGCAGTACTTC,CASSSALSYEQYF
TRBJ1-1,TRBD1,-,TRBV5-5,TGTGCCAGCAGCTTTGACAGGGGGCGTGAAGCTTTCTTT,CASSFDRGREAFF
TRBJ1-2,-,-,TRBV19,TGTGCCAGTAGCCCCTCCGGGACCGAGTTAAACTATGGCTACACCTTC,CASSPSGTELNYGYTF
TRBJ1-1,TRBD1,-,TRBV2,TGTGCCAGCAAAGGAAGGGGGCGAACTGAAGCTTTCTTT,CASKGRGRTEAFF
TRBJ2-1,TRBD2,-,TRBV4-1,TGCGCCAGCAGGAATTTTTTGCGGGGACTAGCGGGAGCACGGAATGAGCAGTTCTTC,CASRNFLRGLAGARNEQFF
TRBJ2-1,-,-,TRBV5-1,TGCGCCAGCAGCTTGTTCAATGAGCAGTTCTTC,CASSLFNEQFF
TRBJ1-3,TRBD1,-,TRBV7-9,TGTGCCAGCAGCCCCGGGACAGAATCTGGAAACACCATATATTTT,CASSPGTESGNTIYF
TRBJ2-7,-,once,TRBV5-1,TGCGCCAGCAGCTTGGCTATCGGGGTGGGGGGCGAGCAGTACTTC,CASSLAIGVGGEQYF
TRBJ2-3,TRBD2,-,TRBV11-2,TGTGCCAGCAGCCGAGGGGCGGGGGAAGGGACAGATACGCAGTATTTT,CASSRGAGEGTDTQYF
TRBJ1-4,-,-,TRBV12-3/TRBV12-4,TGTGCCAGCAGTTTTTATGAAAAACTGTTTTTT,CASSFYEKLFF
TRBJ1-1,-,-,TRBV11-2,TGTGCCAGCAGCAACAGGGATGAGTACTTCACTGAAGCTTTCTTT,CASSNRDEYFTEAFF